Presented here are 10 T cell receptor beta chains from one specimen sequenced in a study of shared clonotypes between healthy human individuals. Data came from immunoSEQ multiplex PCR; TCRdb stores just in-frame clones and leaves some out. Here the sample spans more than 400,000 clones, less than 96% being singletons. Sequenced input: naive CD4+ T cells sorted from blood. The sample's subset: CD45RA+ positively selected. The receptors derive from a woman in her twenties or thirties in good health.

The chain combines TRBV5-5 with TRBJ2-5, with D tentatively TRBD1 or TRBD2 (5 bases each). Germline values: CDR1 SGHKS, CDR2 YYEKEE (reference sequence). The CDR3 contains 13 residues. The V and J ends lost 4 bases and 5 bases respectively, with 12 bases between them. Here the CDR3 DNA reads TGTGCCAGCAGCCCCGGGACGGCGGAGACCCAGTACTTC. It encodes CASSPGTAETQYF.

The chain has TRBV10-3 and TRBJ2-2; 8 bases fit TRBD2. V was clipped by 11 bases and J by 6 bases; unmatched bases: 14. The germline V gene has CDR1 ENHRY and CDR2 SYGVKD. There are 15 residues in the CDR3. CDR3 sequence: CASKFSGSNAGELFF. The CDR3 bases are TGTGCCTCAAAATTCAGCGGGAGTAACGCCGGGGAGCTGTTTTTT.

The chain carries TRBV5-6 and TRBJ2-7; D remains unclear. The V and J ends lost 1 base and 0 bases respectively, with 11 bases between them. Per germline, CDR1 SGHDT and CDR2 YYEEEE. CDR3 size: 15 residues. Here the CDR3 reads CASSLTEKGSYEQYF. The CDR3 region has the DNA TGTGCCAGCAGCTTGACGGAGAAAGGCTCCTACGAGCAGTACTTC.

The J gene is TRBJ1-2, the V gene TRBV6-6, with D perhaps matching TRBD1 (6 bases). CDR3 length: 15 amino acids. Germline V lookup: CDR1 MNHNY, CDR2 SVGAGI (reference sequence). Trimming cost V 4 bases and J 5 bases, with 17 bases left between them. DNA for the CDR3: TGTGCCAGCAGTTCTACCGGGACAACTGGATATGGCTACACCTTC. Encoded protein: CASSSTGTTGYGYTF.

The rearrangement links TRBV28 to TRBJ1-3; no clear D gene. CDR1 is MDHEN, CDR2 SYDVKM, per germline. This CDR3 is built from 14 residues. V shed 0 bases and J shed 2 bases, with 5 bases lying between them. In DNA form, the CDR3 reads TGTGCCAGCAGTTTATGGGGGACTGGAAACACCATATATTTT. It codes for CASSLWGTGNTIYF.

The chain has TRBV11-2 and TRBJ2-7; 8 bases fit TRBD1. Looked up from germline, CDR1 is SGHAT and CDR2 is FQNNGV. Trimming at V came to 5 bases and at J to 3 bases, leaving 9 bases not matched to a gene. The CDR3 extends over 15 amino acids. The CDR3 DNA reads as TGTGCCAGCAGCGCCCCCGCGGGACAGGACTACGAGCAGTACTTC. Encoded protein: CASSAPAGQDYEQYF.

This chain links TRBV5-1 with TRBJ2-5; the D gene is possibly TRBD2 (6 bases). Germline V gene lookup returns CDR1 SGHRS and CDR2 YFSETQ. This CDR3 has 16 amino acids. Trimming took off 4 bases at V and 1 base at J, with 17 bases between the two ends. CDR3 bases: TGCGCCAGCAGCCTAGACCCCCGGGGAGGCCAAGAGACCCAGTACTTC. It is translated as CASSLDPRGGQETQYF.

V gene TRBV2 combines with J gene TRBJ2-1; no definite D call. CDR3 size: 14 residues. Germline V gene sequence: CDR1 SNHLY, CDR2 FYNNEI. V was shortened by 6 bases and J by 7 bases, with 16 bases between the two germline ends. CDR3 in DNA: TGTGCCAGCAGCGTAGGTCTTTCTGAAAATGAGCAGTTCTTC. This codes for CASSVGLSENEQFF.

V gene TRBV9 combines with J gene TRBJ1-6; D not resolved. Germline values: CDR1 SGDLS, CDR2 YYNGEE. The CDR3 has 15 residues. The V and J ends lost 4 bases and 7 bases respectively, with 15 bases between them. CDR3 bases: TGTGCCAGCAGCACCGCGACGGACTTCAATTCACCCCTCCACTTT. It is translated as CASSTATDFNSPLHF.

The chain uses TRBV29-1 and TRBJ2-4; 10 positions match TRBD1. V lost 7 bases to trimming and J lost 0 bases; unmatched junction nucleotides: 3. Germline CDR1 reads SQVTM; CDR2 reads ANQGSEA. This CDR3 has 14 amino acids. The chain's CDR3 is CSAGQGGAKNIQYF. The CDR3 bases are TGCAGCGCCGGACAGGGGGGAGCCAAAAACATTCAGTACTTC.